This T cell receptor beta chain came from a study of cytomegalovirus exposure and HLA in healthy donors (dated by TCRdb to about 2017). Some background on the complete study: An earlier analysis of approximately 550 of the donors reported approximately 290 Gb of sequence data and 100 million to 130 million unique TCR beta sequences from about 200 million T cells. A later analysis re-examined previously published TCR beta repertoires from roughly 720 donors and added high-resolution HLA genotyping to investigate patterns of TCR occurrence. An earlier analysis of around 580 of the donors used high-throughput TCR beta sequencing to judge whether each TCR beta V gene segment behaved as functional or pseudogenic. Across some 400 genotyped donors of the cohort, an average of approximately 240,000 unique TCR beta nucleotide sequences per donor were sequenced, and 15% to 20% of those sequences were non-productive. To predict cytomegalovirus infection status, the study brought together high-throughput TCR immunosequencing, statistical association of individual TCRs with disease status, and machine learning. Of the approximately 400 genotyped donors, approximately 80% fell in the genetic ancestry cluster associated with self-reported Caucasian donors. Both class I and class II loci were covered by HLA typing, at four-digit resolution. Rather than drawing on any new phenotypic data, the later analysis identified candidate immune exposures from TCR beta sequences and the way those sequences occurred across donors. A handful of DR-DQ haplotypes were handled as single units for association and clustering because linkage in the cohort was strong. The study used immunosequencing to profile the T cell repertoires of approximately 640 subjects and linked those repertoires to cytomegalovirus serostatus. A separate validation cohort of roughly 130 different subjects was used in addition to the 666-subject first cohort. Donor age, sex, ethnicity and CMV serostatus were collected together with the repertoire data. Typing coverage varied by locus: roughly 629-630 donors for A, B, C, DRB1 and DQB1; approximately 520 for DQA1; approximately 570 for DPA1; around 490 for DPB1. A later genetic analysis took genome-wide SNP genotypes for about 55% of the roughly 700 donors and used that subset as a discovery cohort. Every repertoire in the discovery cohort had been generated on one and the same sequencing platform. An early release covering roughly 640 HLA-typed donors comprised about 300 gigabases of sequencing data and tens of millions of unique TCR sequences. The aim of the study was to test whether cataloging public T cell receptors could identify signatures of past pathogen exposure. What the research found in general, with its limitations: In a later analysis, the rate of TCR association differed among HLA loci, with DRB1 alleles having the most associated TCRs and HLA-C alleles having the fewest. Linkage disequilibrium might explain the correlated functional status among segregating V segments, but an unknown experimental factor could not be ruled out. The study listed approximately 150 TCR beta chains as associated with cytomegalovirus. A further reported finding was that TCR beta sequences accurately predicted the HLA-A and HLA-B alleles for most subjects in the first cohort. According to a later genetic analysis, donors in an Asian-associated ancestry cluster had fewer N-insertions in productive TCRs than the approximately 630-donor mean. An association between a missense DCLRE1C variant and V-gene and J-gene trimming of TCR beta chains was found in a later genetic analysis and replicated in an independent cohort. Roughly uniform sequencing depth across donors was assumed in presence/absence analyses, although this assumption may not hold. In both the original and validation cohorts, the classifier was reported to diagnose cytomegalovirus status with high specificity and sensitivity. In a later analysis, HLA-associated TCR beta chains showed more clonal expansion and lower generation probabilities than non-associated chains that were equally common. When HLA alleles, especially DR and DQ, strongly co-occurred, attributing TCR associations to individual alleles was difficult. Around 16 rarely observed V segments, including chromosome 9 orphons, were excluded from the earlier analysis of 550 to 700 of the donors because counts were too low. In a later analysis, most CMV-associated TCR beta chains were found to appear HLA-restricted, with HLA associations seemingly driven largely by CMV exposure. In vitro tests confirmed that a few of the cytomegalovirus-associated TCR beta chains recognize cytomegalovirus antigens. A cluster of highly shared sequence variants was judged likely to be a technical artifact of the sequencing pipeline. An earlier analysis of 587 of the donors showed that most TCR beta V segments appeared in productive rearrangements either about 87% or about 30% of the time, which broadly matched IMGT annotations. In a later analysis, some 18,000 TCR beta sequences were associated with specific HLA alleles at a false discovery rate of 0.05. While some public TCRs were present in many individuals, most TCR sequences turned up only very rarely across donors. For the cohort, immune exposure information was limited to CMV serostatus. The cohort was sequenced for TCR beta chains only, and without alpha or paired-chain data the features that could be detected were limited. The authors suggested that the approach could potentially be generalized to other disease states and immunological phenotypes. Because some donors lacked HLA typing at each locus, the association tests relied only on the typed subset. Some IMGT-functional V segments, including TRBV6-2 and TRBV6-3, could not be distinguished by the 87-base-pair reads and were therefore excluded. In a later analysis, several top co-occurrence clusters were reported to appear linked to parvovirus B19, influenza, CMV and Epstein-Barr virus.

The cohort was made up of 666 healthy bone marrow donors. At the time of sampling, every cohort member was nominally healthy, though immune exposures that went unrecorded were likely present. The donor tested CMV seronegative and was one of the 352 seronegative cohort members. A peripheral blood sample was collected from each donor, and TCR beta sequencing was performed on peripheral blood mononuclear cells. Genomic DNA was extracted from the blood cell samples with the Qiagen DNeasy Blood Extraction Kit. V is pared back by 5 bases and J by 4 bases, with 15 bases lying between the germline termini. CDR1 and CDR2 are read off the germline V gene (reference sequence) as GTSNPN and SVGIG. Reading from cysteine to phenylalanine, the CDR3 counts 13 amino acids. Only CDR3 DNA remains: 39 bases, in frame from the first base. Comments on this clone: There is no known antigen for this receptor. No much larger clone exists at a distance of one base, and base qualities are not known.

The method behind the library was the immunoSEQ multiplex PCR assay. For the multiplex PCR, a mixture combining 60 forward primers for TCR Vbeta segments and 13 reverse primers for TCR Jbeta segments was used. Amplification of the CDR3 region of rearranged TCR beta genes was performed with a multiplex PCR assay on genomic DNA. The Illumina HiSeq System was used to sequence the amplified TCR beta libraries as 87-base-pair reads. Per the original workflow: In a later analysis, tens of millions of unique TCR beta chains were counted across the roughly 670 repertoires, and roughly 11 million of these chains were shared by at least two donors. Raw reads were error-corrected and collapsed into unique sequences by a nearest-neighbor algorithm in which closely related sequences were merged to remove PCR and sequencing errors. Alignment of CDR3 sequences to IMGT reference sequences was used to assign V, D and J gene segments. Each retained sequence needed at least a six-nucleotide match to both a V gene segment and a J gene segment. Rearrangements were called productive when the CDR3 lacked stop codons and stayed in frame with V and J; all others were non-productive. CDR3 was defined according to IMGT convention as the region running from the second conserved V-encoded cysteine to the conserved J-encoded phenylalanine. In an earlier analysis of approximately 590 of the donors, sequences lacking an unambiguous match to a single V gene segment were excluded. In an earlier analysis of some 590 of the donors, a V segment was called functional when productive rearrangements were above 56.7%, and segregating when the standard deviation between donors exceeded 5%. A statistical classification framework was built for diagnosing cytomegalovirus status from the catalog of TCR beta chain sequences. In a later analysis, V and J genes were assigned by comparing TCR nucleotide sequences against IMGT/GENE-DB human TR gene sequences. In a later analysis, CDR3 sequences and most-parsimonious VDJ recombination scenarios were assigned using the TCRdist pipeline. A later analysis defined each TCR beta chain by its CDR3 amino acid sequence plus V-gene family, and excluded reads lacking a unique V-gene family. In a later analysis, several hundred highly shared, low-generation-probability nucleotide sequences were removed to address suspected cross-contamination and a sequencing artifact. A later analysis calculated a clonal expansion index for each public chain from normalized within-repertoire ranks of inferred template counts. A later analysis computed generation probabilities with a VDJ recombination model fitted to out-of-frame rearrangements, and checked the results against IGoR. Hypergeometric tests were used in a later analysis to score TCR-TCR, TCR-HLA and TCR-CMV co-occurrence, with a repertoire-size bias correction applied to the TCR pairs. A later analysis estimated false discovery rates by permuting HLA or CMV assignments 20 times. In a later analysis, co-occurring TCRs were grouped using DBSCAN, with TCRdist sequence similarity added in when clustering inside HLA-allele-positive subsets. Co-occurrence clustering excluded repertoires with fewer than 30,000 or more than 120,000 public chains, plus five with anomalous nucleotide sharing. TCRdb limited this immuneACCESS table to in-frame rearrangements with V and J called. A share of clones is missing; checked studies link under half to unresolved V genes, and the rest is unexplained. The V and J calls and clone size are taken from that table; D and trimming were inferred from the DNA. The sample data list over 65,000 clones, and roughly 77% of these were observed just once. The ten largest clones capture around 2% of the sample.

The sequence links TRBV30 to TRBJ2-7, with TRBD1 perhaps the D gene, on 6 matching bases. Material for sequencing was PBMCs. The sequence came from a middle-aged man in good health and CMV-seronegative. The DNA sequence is TGTGCCTGGTCGAGGACAGCAATTTACGAGCAGTACTTC. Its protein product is CAWSRTAIYEQYF.